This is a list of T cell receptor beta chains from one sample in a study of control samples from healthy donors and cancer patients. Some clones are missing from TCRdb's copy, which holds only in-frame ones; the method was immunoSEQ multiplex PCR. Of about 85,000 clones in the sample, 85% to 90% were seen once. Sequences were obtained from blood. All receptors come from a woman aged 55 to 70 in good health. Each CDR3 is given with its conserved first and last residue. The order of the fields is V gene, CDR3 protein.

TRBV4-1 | CASSQDGADYQPQHF
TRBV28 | CASSRTGSGNTIYF
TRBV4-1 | CASSQEGQGAYYGYTF
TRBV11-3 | CASSLGPGLAVSYNEQFF
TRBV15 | CATQEGEKLFF
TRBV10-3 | CAPCPGTRYGYTF
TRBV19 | CASSIPLAGTGELFF
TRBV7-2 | CASRFRGGTDTQYF
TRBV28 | CASSSGTVNQAFF
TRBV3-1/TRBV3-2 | CASSPSGTGREKLFF
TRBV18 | CASSGEQGITYNSPLHF
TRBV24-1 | CATSDSKGHDTEAFF
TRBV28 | CASSPQGARVTEAFF
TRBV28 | CASSPTDRFLNTGELFF
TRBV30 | CAWSVGGGGNSPLHF
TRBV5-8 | CASSFSARAGQPQHF
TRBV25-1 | CASSYLRGPGEGYTF
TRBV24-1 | CATSDTRAGANEQFF
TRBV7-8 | CASRPDSNTGELFF
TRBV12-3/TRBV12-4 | CASSVRESGELFF
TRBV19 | CASSMGSTYGYTF
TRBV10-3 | CAISDRKNEQFF
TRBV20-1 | CSASNRETQYF
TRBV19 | CASSMSRGYSLGYTF
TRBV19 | CASSIPGMERETQYF
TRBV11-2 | CASSDRQGGNTIYF
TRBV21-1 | CASSKAPRRKVSYEQYF
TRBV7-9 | CASSLGQVLSYEQYF
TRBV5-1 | CASSFRGSSGNTIYF
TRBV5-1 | CASSLGQINEQYF
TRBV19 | CASKEAGGAYTQYF
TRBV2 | CASSDAERAYGYTF
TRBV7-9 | CASSLTGGQGRYEQYF
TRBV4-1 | CASSQLALPDYGYTF
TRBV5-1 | CASSLVLAGYGYTF
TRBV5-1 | CASSLGVGGQETQYF
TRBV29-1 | CSVRDSSYEQYF
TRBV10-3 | CAISEKQPYGYTF
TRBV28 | CASSPPSTGMDQPQHF
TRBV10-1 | CASSEYGTGMREQYF
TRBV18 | CASSPSIWDEQYF
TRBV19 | CASRLGQTVEQFF
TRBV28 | CASRTTSGIPPYEQYF
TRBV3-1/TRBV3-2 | CASSPPRPRAYNEQFF
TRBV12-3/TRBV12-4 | CASQWGSGNTIYF
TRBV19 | CATESPGLKTQYF
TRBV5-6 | CASSPRQEGKEETQYF
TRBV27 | CASSSGLAEKNIQYF
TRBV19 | CASTPSRGWDTEAFF
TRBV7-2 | CASSPAGGRTETQYF
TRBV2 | CASSEAPQVDQYF
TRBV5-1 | CASRQATNEKLFF
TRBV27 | CASSSAISGNTIYF
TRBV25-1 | CASSSRKGIGPTEAFF
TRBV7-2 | CASRTRDRGRDLLSGYTF
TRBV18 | CASSSTGSDTEAFF
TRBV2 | CASEREKGEQYF